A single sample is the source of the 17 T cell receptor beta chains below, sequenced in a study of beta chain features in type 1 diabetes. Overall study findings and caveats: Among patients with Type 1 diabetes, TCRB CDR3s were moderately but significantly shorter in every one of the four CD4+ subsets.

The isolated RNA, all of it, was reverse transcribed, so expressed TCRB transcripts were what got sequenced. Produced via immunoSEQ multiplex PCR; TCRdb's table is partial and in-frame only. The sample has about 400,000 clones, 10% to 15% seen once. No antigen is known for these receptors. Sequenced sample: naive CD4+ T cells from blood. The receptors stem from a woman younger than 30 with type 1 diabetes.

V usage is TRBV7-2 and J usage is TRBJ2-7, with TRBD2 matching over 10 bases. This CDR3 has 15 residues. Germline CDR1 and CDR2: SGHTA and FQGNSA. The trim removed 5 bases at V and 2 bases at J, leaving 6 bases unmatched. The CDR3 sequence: CASSATSGSPYEQYF. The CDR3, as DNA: TGTGCCAGCAGCGCGACTAGCGGGTCTCCCTACGAGCAGTACTTC.

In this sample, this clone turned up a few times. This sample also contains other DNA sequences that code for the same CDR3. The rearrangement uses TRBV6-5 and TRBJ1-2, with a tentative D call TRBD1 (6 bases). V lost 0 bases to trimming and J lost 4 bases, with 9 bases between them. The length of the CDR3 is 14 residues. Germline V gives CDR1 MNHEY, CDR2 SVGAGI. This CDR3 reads CASSYSTGGYGYTF. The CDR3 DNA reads TGTGCCAGCAGTTACTCGACAGGTGGCTATGGCTACACCTTC.

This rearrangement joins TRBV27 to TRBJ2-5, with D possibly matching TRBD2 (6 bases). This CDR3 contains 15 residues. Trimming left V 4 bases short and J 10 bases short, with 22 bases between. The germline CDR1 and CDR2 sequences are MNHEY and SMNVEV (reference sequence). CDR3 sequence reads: CASSSGDAQGVVQYF. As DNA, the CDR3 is TGTGCCAGCAGTTCGGGGGACGCCCAAGGGGTGGTCCAGTACTTC.

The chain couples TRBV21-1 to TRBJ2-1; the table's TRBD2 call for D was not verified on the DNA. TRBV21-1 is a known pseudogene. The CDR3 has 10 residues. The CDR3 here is CASSTNEQFF. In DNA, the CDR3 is TGTGCCAGCAGCACGAATGAGCAGTTCTTC.

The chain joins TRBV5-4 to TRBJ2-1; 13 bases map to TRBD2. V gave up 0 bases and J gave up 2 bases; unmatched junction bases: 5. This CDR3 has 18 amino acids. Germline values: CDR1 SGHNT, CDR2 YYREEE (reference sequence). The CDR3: CASSLETSGRAPYNEQFF. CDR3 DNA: TGTGCCAGCAGCTTGGAAACTAGCGGGAGGGCCCCCTACAATGAGCAGTTCTTC.

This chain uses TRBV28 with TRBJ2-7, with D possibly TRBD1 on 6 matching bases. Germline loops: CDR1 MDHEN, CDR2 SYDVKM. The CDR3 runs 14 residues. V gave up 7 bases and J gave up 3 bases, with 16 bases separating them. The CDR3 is CASTLGQSDYEQYF. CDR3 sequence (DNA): TGTGCCAGCACTCTAGGACAGTCCGACTACGAGCAGTACTTC. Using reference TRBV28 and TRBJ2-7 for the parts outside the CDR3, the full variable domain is DVKVTQSSRYLVKRTGEKVFLECVQDMDHENMFWYRQDPGLGLRLIYFSYDVKMKEKGDIPEGYSVSREKKERFSLILESASTNQTSMYLCASTLGQSDYEQYFGPGTRLTVT.

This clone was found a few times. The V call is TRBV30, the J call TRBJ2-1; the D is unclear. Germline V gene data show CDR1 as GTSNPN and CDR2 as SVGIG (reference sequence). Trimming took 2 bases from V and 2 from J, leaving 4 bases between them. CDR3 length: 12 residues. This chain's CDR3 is CAWSPAYNEQFF. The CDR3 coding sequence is TGTGCCTGGAGTCCCGCCTACAATGAGCAGTTCTTC.

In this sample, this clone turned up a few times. The chain's CDR3 is CASSLQGGSNQPQHF. DNA for the CDR3: TGCGCCAGCAGCTTGCAGGGCGGTAGCAATCAGCCCCAGCATTTT. V and J are TRBV5-1 and TRBJ1-5; possible D gene TRBD1, 5 bases. The CDR3 totals 15 residues. The V end lost 1 base, the J end lost 0 bases, and 8 bases lay between the germline ends. Germline V gene sequence: CDR1 SGHRS, CDR2 YFSETQ.

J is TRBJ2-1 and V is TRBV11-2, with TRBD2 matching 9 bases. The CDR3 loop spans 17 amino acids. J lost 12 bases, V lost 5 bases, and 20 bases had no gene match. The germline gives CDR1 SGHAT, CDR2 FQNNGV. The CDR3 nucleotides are TGTGCCAGCAGCGATGACCCACGGAGCGGGGGGCCCTCCAGGCAGTTCTTC. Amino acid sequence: CASSDDPRSGGPSRQFF.

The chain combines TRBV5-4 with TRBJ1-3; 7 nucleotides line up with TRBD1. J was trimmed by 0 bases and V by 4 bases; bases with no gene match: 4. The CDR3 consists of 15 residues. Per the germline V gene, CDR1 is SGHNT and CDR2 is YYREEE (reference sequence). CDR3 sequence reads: CASSTRDSSGNTIYF. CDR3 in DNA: TGTGCCAGCAGCACGAGGGACAGCTCTGGAAACACCATATATTTT.

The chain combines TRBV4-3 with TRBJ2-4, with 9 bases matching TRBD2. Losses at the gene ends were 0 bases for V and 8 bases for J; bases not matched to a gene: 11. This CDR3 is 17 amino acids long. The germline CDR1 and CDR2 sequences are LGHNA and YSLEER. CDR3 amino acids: CASSQDRLAGEGDIQYF. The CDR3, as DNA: TGCGCCAGCAGCCAAGATAGGTTAGCGGGAGAGGGAGACATTCAGTACTTC.

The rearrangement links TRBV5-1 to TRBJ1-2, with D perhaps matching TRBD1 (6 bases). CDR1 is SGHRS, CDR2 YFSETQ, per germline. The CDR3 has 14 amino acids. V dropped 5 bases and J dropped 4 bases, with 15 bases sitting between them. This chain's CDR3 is CASRASSGAYGYTF. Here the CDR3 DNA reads TGCGCCAGCAGGGCTTCCTCAGGGGCCTATGGCTACACCTTC. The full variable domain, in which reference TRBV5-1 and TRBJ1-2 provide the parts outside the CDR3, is KAGVTQTPRYLIKTRGQQVTLSCSPISGHRSVSWYQQTPGQGLQFLFEYFSETQRNKGNFPGRFSGRQFSNSRSEMNVSTLELGDSALYLCASRASSGAYGYTFGSGTRLTVV.

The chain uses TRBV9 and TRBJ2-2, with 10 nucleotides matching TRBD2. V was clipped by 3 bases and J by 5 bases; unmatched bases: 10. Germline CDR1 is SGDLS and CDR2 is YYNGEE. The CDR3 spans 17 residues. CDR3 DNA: TGTGCCAGCAGCGGGGGAAGCGGGAGGGCCGGAACCGGGGAGCTGTTTTTT. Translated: CASSGGSGRAGTGELFF.

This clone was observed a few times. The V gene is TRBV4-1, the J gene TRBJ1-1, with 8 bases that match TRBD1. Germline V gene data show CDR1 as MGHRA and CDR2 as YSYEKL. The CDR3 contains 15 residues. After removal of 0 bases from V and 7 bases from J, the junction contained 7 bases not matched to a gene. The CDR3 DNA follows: TGCGCCAGCAGCCAAGAAGGGCAGGGGGCGGGTGAAGCTTTCTTT. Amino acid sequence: CASSQEGQGAGEAFF.

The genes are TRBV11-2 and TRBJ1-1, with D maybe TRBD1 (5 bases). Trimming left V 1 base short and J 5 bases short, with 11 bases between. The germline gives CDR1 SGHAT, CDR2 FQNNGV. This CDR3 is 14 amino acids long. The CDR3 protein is CASSLVSGGTEAFF. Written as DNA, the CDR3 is TGTGCCAGCAGCTTAGTTAGCGGGGGGACTGAAGCTTTCTTT.

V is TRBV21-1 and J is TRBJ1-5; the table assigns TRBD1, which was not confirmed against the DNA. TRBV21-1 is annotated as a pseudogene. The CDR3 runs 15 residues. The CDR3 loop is CASKSGTGERQPQHF. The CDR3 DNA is TGTGCCAGCAAATCCGGGACAGGGGAACGGCAGCCCCAGCATTTT.

This CDR3 reads CASSLIRGAKNIQYF. The CDR3 DNA sequence: TGTGCCAGCAGCCTGATCCGCGGTGCCAAAAACATTCAGTACTTC. The chain carries TRBV7-2 and TRBJ2-4; no definite D call. V was pared by 5 bases and J by 1 base, with 12 bases between. The CDR3 is made up of 15 amino acids. Germline values: CDR1 SGHTA, CDR2 FQGNSA.